The 23 T cell receptor beta chains given below trace back to one sample, sequenced in a study of T cell responses to AZD1222 COVID-19 vaccine. The repertoire was sequenced with immunoSEQ multiplex PCR; TCRdb's copy has only in-frame clones and lacks some. The profile shows 110,000 to 150,000 clones, over 75% of them singletons. This specimen was peripheral blood, taken on day 0 of AZD1222 vaccination. The receptors here all came from an adult in good health.

J is TRBJ2-7 and V is TRBV7-6; tentatively, D is TRBD1 or TRBD2 (6 bases each). V lost 5 bases and J lost 7, with 15 bases in between. This CDR3 has 13 amino acids. Germline CDR1 SGHVS, CDR2 FNYEAQ. The CDR3 sequence: CASSPFEGGEQYF. The CDR3, as DNA: TGTGCCAGCAGCCCTTTCGAGGGGGGTGAGCAGTACTTC.

The CDR3 region has the DNA TGTGCCAGCAGCTTATGGGACAGGGGAGGGAATGAGCAGTTCTTC. This encodes CASSLWDRGGNEQFF. The chain recombines TRBV7-9 with TRBJ2-1, with 10 nucleotides matching TRBD1. Germline V gene lookup returns CDR1 SEHNR and CDR2 FQNEAQ (reference sequence). The CDR3 runs 15 residues. V dropped 2 bases and J dropped 7; count of bases not matched to a gene: 5. The full variable domain, in which reference TRBV7-9 and TRBJ2-1 provide the parts outside the CDR3, is DTGVSQNPRHKITKRGQNVTFRCDPISEHNRLYWYRQTLGQGPEFLTYFQNEAQLEKSRLLSDRFSAERPKGSFSTLEIQRTEQGDSAMYLCASSLWDRGGNEQFFGPGTRLTVL.

The CDR3 spells CASSLWDRGEQYF. CDR3 nucleotides: TGTGCCAGCAGTTTATGGGACAGGGGAGAGCAGTACTTC. The J gene is TRBJ2-7, the V gene TRBV27; 10 bases fit TRBD1. The V gene's germline CDR1 is MNHEY and CDR2 SMNVEV (reference sequence). V gave up 1 base and J gave up 7 bases; unmatched junction bases: 1. The CDR3 runs to 13 residues.

The genes are TRBV5-1 and TRBJ1-1, with D possibly being TRBD1 (6 bases). Trimming removed 10 bases from V and 2 bases from J, with 18 bases in between. The CDR3 runs to 14 residues. CDR1 and CDR2 from the germline V gene are SGHRS and YFSETQ. CDR3 sequence (DNA): TGCGCCCCCGTCCGCGAGGGGGTTAACACTGAAGCTTTCTTT. As protein: CAPVREGVNTEAFF.

The chain has TRBV5-1 and TRBJ2-2; no reliable D call. V shed 0 bases and J shed 0 bases, with 6 bases lying between them. Germline CDR1 SGHRS, CDR2 YFSETQ. CDR3 length: 15 residues. The chain's CDR3 is CASSLVQTNTGELFF. The CDR3 coding sequence is TGCGCCAGCAGCTTGGTCCAAACGAACACCGGGGAGCTGTTTTTT. Variable domain in full (rest from reference TRBV5-1 and TRBJ2-2): KAGVTQTPRYLIKTRGQQVTLSCSPISGHRSVSWYQQTPGQGLQFLFEYFSETQRNKGNFPGRFSGRQFSNSRSEMNVSTLELGDSALYLCASSLVQTNTGELFFGEGSRLTVL.

V is TRBV24-1 and J is TRBJ2-1, with 8 bases fitting TRBD2. CDR3 length equals 13 residues. The V gene's germline CDR1 is KGHDR and CDR2 SFDVKD. Unmatched junction bases numbered 5, after V lost 6 bases and J lost 8 bases. The CDR3 bases are TGTGCCACCAGTCGAGCGGGAGTCGATGAGCAGTTCTTC. Residues: CATSRAGVDEQFF.

This clone was counted a single time. The rearrangement uses TRBV7-2 and TRBJ1-2, with a tentative D call TRBD1 (5 bases). This CDR3 region has 14 residues. Trimming left V 5 bases short and J 7 bases short, with 17 bases between. CDR1 is SGHTA and CDR2 is FQGNSA in the germline V gene. Here the CDR3 DNA reads TGTGCCAGCAGCCAAGACAGCTCCATGGCTGGCTACACCTTC. Translation gives CASSQDSSMAGYTF.

This chain connects TRBV7-2 to TRBJ1-5; TRBD1 matches 7 bases. The germline CDR1 and CDR2 sequences are SGHTA and FQGNSA. Trimming cost V 10 bases and J 3 bases; bases outside gene matches: 3. The CDR3 covers 12 residues. The CDR3 loop is CATGTVNQPQHF. CDR3 nucleotides: TGTGCCACTGGGACAGTCAATCAGCCCCAGCATTTT.

This chain connects TRBV11-3 to TRBJ2-1; 12 bases agree with TRBD2. Germline loops: CDR1 SGHNT, CDR2 YENEEA. The CDR3 is 15 amino acids. Germline trimming cut 5 bases from V and 8 bases from J; bases unmatched to any gene: 7. CDR3 in DNA: TGTGCCAGCAGCCCGACTAGCGGGAGTACTTATGAGCAGTTCTTC. Encoded protein: CASSPTSGSTYEQFF. Supplemented by reference TRBV11-3 and TRBJ2-1, the full variable domain reads EAGVVQSPRYKIIEKKQPVAFWCNPISGHNTLYWYLQNLGQGPELLIRYENEEAVDDSQLPKDRFSAERLKGVDSTLKIQPAELGDSAVYLCASSPTSGSTYEQFFGPGTRLTVL.

This chain connects TRBV15 to TRBJ1-6; TRBD1 is a possible D gene (5 bases). This CDR3 is built from 14 residues. V lost 3 bases and J lost 9, with 12 bases in between. Germline V CDR1 and CDR2: LNHNV, YYDKDF (reference sequence). The chain's CDR3 is CATSSEQATSPLHF. Written as DNA, the CDR3 is TGTGCCACCAGCAGCGAACAGGCAACTTCACCCCTCCACTTT. Complete variable domain (other parts from reference TRBV15 and TRBJ1-6): DAMVIQNPRYQVTQFGKPVTLSCSQTLNHNVMYWYQQKSSQAPKLLFHYYDKDFNNEADTPDNFQSRRPNTSFCFLDIRSPGLGDTAMYLCATSSEQATSPLHFGNGTRLTVT.

The gene calls are TRBV15 and TRBJ2-2, with D perhaps TRBD1 (5 bases). CDR3 size: 12 residues. V dropped 6 bases and J dropped 6 bases, with 8 bases sitting between them. Germline CDR1 is LNHNV and CDR2 is YYDKDF (reference sequence). This CDR3 reads CATRKGSGELFF. The CDR3, as DNA: TGTGCCACCAGAAAGGGGTCCGGGGAGCTGTTTTTT. The whole variable domain, remainder taken from reference TRBV15 and TRBJ2-2, is DAMVIQNPRYQVTQFGKPVTLSCSQTLNHNVMYWYQQKSSQAPKLLFHYYDKDFNNEADTPDNFQSRRPNTSFCFLDIRSPGLGDTAMYLCATRKGSGELFFGEGSRLTVL.

This clone was seen a few times. The gene calls are TRBV30 and TRBJ2-3; no reliable D call. The CDR3 has 15 amino acids. V dropped 0 bases and J dropped 0 bases, with 10 bases sitting between them. The germline V gene encodes CDR1 GTSNPN and CDR2 SVGIG (reference sequence). DNA for the CDR3: TGTGCCTGGAGTGTAAGTGGCCGTAGCACAGATACGCAGTATTTT. Its protein product is CAWSVSGRSTDTQYF. The whole variable domain, filled in from reference TRBV30 and TRBJ2-3, reads SQTIHQWPATLVQPVGSPLSLECTVEGTSNPNLYWYRQAAGRGLQLLFYSVGIGQISSEVPQNLSASRPQDRQFILSSKKLLLSDSGFYLCAWSVSGRSTDTQYFGPGTRLTVL.

The V and J genes are TRBV20-1 and TRBJ1-5; D uncertain. The germline CDR1 and CDR2 sequences are DFQATT and SNEGSKA (reference sequence). The CDR3 contains 10 residues. Trimming left V 6 bases short and J 9 bases short, with 9 bases between. CDR3 coding DNA: TGCAGTGCAGGACGTCGGCCCCAGCATTTT. Amino acid sequence: CSAGRRPQHF.

The V and J genes are TRBV5-6 and TRBJ2-3, with 15 positions matching TRBD2. Trimming removed 0 bases from V and 5 bases from J; junction bases left unmatched: 1. From germline, CDR1 is SGHDT and CDR2 YYEEEE. The CDR3 is 16 residues long. The CDR3 region has the DNA TGTGCCAGCAGCTTGGAGGGACTAGCGGGAGGAGATACGCAGTATTTT. Protein sequence: CASSLEGLAGGDTQYF.

This sequence joins TRBV7-8 and TRBJ1-1, with D maybe TRBD1 (5 bases). Deletions cut 1 base from V and 3 bases from J, with 12 bases between. The CDR3 sequence is 15 residues long. From germline, CDR1 is SGHVS and CDR2 FQNEAQ. The CDR3 protein is CASSLDGGGYTEAFF. DNA of the CDR3: TGTGCCAGCAGCTTAGACGGGGGGGGATACACTGAAGCTTTCTTT.

The chain recombines TRBV7-9 with TRBJ1-4; D is unclear. With 5 bases removed from V and 0 bases from J, the gap between germline ends came to 13 bases. CDR1 is SEHNR and CDR2 is FQNEAQ in the germline V gene (reference sequence). This CDR3 comprises 16 residues. The CDR3 DNA sequence: TGTGCCAGCAGCCCTTCATGGGGTACAACTAATGAAAAACTGTTTTTT. Its protein is CASSPSWGTTNEKLFF.

The chain couples TRBV2 to TRBJ1-3; D remains ambiguous. V was cut by 5 bases and J by 0 bases, with 8 bases left in between. CDR3 length equals 14 residues. Germline V CDR1 and CDR2: SNHLY, FYNNEI. Written as DNA, the CDR3 is TGTGCCAGCAGTCCTCGGCTCTCTGGAAACACCATATATTTT. Translated, it gives CASSPRLSGNTIYF.

This chain uses TRBV28 with TRBJ2-7; D remains unclear. CDR1 and CDR2 (germline): MDHEN, SYDVKM. The CDR3 sequence is 14 residues long. V lost 8 bases to trimming and J lost 0 bases, with 14 bases between them. In DNA, the CDR3 is TGTGCCAGCGGCATGTTGGCACACTCCTACGAGCAGTACTTC. This gives the protein CASGMLAHSYEQYF.

The chain links TRBV5-1 to TRBJ2-5; the match to TRBD1 covers 9 bases. V lost 6 bases and J lost 1; bases outside the gene matches: 7. The CDR3 extends over 15 amino acids. The germline gives CDR1 SGHRS, CDR2 YFSETQ. The CDR3 reads CASMRQGGIQETQYF. CDR3 DNA: TGCGCCAGCATGAGACAGGGGGGGATCCAAGAGACCCAGTACTTC.

The chain combines TRBV7-2 with TRBJ1-3; TRBD1 aligns across 7 bases. This CDR3 spans 14 amino acids. With V trimmed by 1 base and J by 5 bases, 2 bases remained unmatched. Germline loops: CDR1 SGHTA, CDR2 FQGNSA. In nucleotides, the CDR3 is TGTGCCAGCAGCTTAGGGACAGGACGAAACACCATATATTTT. Translation: CASSLGTGRNTIYF. Together with reference TRBV7-2 and TRBJ1-3, the CDR3 gives the full variable domain: GAGVSQSPSNKVTEKGKDVELRCDPISGHTALYWYRQSLGQGLEFLIYFQGNSAPDKSGLPSDRFSAERTGGSVSTLTIQRTQQEDSAVYLCASSLGTGRNTIYFGEGSWLTVV.

J is TRBJ1-1 and V is TRBV7-2; 7 bases align to TRBD1. The trim removed 6 bases at V and 3 bases at J, leaving 10 bases unmatched. The V gene's germline CDR1 is SGHTA and CDR2 FQGNSA. The CDR3 length is 15 residues. The CDR3 coding sequence is TGTGCCAGCAGTCTAAACAGGGGAGGGTACACTGAAGCTTTCTTT. The encoded protein is CASSLNRGGYTEAFF.

This clone is a singleton in its sample. The J gene is TRBJ2-1, the V gene TRBV29-1; TRBD1 agrees at 10 bases. The V segment lost 4 bases and the J segment 4 bases; nucleotides outside the gene matches: 1. Germline CDR1 SQVTM, CDR2 ANQGSEA. The CDR3 has 13 residues. As DNA, the CDR3 is TGCAGCGTTGGACAGGGGGCGTACAATGAGCAGTTCTTC. It encodes CSVGQGAYNEQFF.

V gene TRBV11-1 combines with J gene TRBJ2-7; the D gene is possibly TRBD2 (6 bases). The CDR3 covers 13 residues. CDR1 and CDR2 (germline): SGHAT, FQDESV (reference sequence). V lost 3 bases to trimming and J lost 2 bases, with 8 bases between them. CDR3 in amino acids: CASSLTGAYEQYF. For the CDR3, the DNA is TGTGCCAGCAGCTTGACGGGGGCCTACGAGCAGTACTTC.